The T cell receptor (beta chain) under discussion was sequenced for a study of T cells in Graves' hyperthyroidism and ophthalmopathy. V dropped 5 bases and J dropped 5; count of bases not matched to a gene: 21. This CDR3 contains 20 residues. Per germline, CDR1 SGHVS and CDR2 FQNEAQ. RNA transcripts provided the source from which TCR beta CDR3 regions were amplified. First-round RT-PCR of the TCR CDR3 relied on the HTBI primer set. TCRdb analysed the multiplex PCR reads with MiXCR anew, one entry per CDR3 protein. The sample has about 530,000 distinct CDR3 sequences, approximately 17% seen once. Under 3 months was the duration of disease in ophthalmopathy patients, who also had a Clinical Activity Score of at least 3 and a NOSPECS grade of at least 4. Each diagnosis was grounded in clinical symptoms, serum thyroxine and TRAb, thyroid ultrasound, and orbital computed tomography.

J is TRBJ2-5 and V is TRBV7-8, with TRBD2 matching over 12 bases. This TCR came from a young woman with Graves' ophthalmopathy. Material for sequencing was blood. In DNA, the CDR3 is TGTGCCAGCAGCCCGTATCCAGGGTTGAGACTAGCGGGAGATTGGGAGACCCAGTACTTC. Protein: CASSPYPGLRLAGDWETQYF.